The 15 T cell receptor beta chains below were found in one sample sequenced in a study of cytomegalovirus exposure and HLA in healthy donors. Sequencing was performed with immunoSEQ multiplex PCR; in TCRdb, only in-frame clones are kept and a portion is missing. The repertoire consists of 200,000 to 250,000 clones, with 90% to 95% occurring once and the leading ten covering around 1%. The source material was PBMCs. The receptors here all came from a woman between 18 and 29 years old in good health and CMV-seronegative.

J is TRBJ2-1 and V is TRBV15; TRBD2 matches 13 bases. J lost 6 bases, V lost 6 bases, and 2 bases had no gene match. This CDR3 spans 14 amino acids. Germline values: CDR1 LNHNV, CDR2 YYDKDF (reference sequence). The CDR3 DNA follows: TGTGCCACCAGGGGGACTAGCGGGATCAATGAGCAGTTCTTC. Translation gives CATRGTSGINEQFF.

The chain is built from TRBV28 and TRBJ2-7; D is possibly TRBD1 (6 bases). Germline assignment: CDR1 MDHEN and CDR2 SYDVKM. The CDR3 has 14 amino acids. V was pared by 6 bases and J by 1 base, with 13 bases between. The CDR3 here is CASSENRVSYEQYF. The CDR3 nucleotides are TGTGCCAGCAGCGAGAACAGGGTTTCCTACGAGCAGTACTTC.

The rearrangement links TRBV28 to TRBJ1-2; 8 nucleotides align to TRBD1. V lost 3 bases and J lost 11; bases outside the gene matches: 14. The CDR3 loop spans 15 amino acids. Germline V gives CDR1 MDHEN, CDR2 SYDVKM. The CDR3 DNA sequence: TGTGCCAGCAGTTTGGGGAACAGGGGGGGTTTCGGTTACACCTTC. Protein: CASSLGNRGGFGYTF.

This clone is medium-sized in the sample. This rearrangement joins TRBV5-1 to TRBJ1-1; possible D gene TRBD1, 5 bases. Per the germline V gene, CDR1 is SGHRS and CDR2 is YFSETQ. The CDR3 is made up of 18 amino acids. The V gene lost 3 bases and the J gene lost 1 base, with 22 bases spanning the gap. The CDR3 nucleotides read TGCGCCAGCAGCTCTCTCCCCACCTCAGGGCAGGGGAACACTGAAGCTTTCTTT. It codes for CASSSLPTSGQGNTEAFF.

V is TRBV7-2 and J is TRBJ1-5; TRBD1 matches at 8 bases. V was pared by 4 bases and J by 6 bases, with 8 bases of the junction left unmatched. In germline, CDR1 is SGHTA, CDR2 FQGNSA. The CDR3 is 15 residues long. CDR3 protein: CASSSMQGAGQPQHF. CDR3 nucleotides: TGTGCCAGCAGCTCGATGCAGGGGGCCGGTCAGCCCCAGCATTTT.

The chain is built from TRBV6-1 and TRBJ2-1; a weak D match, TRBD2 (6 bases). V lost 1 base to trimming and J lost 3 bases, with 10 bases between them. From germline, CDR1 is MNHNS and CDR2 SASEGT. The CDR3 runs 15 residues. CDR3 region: CASSEDGTFYNEQFF. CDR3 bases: TGTGCCAGCAGTGAAGACGGGACTTTCTACAATGAGCAGTTCTTC.

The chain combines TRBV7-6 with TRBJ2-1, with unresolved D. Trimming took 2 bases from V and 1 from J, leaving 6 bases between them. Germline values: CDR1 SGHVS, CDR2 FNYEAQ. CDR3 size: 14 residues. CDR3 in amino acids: CASSLQRSYNEQFF. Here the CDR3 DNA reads TGTGCCAGCAGCTTACAGAGGTCCTACAATGAGCAGTTCTTC.

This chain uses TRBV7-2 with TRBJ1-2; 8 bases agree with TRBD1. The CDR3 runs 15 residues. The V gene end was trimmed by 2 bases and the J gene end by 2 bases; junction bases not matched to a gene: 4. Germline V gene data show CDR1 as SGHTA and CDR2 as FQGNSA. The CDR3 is CASSLKQGVNYGYTF. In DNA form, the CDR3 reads TGTGCCAGCAGCTTAAAACAGGGGGTAAACTATGGCTACACCTTC.

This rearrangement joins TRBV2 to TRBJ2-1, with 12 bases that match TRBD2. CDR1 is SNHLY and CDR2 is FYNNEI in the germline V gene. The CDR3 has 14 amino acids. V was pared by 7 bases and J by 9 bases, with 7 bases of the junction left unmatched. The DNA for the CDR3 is TGTGCCAGCACTAGCGGGAGGGGTGGGGGTGAGCAGTTCTTC. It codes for CASTSGRGGGEQFF.

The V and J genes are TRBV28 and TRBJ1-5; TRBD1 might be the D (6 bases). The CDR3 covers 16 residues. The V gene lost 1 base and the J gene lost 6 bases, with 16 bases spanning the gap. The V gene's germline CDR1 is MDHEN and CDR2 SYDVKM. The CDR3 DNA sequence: TGTGCCAGCAGTTTATCTGGAGGAGGGGGGGGTCAGCCCCAGCATTTT. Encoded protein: CASSLSGGGGGQPQHF.

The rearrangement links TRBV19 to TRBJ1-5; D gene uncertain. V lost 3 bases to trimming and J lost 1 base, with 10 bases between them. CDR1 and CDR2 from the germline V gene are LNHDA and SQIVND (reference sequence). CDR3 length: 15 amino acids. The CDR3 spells CASSMGRVSNQPQHF. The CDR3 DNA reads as TGTGCCAGTAGTATGGGGAGGGTGAGCAATCAGCCCCAGCATTTT. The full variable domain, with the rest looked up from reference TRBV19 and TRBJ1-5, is DGGITQSPKYLFRKEGQNVTLSCEQNLNHDAMYWYRQDPGQGLRLIYYSQIVNDFQKGDIAEGYSVSREKKESFPLTVTSAQKNPTAFYLCASSMGRVSNQPQHFGDGTRLSIL.

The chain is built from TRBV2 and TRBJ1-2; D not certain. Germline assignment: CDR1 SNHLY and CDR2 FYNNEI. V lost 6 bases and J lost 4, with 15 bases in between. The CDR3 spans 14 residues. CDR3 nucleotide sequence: TGTGCCAGCAGGGCTATTCAGGAAGGCTATGGCTACACCTTC. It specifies CASRAIQEGYGYTF.

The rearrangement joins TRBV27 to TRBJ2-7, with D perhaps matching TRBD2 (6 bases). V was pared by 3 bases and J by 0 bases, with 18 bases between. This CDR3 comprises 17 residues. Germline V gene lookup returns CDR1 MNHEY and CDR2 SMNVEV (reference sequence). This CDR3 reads CASSLVAPSVLSYEQYF. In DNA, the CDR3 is TGTGCCAGCAGTTTGGTGGCCCCTAGCGTGCTCTCCTACGAGCAGTACTTC.

The CDR3 is CASSNQPGQGRVGAEAFF. The CDR3 nucleotides read TGTGCCAGCAGCAATCAACCGGGACAGGGGAGGGTTGGCGCTGAAGCTTTCTTT. The V and J genes are TRBV2 and TRBJ1-1, with 10 bases lining up with TRBD1. This CDR3 contains 18 residues. CDR1 and CDR2 (germline): SNHLY, FYNNEI. V shed 6 bases and J 6 bases; nucleotides not matched to a gene: 19.

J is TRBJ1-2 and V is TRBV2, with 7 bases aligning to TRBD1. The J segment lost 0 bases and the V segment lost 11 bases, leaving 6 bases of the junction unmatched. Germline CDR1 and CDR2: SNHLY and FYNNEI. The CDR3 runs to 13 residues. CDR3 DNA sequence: TGTGCCGTAAAAGGGACAGCTAACTATGGCTACACCTTC. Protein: CAVKGTANYGYTF.